This note documents a single T cell receptor (beta chain) sequence. Antigen specificity is unknown. The entry originates in a study of type 1 and type 2 diabetes patients. Findings and limits, study-wide: Type 1 diabetes repertoires were significantly less diverse than type 2 diabetes ones.

Diabetic patients met standard criteria for type 1 or type 2 diabetes. No donor had another autoimmune disease or recent infection within four weeks. Each participant gave approximately 9.1 milliliters of peripheral blood. V lost 5 bases to trimming and J lost 3 bases, with 8 bases between them. Germline V gene data show CDR1 as DFQATT and CDR2 as SNEGSKA (reference sequence). The CDR3 is 11 residues long. The PCR template was genomic DNA. Amplification of the beta chain CDR3 used 30 forward and 13 reverse multiplex primers. TCRdb re-analysed the multiplex PCR reads in MiXCR, keeping a single row per CDR3 protein. This sample has a few hundred thousand distinct CDR3 sequences, with 40% to 50% found just once.

Sequenced material: peripheral blood mononuclear cells (PBMCs). The chain employs TRBV20-1 and TRBJ2-7; no firm D call. This clonotype was sampled from a man in his late teens or twenties with type 2 diabetes. The CDR3 spells CSALDNYEQYF. The DNA of the CDR3 is TGCAGTGCTCTTGACAACTACGAGCAGTACTTC.